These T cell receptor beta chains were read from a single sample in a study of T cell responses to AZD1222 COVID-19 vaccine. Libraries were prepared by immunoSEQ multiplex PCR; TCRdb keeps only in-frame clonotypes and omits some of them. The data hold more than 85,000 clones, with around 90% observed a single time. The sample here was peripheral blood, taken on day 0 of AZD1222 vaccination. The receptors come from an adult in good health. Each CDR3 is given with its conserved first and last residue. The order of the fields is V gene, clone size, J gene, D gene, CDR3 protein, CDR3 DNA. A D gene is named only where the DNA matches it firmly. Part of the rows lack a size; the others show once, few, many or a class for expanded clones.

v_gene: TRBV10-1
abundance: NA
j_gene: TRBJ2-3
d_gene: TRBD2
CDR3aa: CASSQRGRTDTQYF
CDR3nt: TGCGCCAGCAGCCAGCGGGGGCGCACAGATACGCAGTATTTT

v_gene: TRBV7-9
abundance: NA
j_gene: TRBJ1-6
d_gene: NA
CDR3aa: CASSLEGDNSPLHF
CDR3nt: TGTGCCAGCAGCTTAGAAGGGGATAATTCACCCCTCCACTTT

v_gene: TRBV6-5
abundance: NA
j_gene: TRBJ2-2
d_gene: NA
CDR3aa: CASSYRPLNTGELFF
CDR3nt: TGTGCCAGCAGTTATCGACCGCTGAACACCGGGGAGCTGTTTTTT

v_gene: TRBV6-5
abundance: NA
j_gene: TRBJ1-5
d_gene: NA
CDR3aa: CASRSGRSNQPQHF
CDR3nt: TGTGCCAGCAGGTCAGGTAGGAGCAATCAGCCCCAGCATTTT

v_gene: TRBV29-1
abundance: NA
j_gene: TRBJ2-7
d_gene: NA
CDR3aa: CSVVPRILNREYYEQYF
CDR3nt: TGCAGCGTTGTCCCCAGAATCTTAAACAGAGAATACTACGAGCAGTACTTC

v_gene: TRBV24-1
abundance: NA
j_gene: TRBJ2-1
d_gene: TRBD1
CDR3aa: CAIRGLKGNEQFF
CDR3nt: TGTGCCATCAGGGGGCTGAAAGGAAATGAGCAGTTCTTC

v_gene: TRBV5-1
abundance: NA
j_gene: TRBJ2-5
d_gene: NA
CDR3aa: CASRVGFQETQYF
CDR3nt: TGCGCCAGCAGGGTGGGGTTTCAAGAGACCCAGTACTTC

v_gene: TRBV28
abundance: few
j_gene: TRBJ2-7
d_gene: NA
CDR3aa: CASSYTYEQYF
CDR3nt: TGTGCCAGCAGTTACACCTACGAGCAGTACTTC

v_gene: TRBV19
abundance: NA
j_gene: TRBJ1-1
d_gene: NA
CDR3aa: CASSMGGGTEAFF
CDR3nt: TGTGCCAGTAGTATGGGGGGAGGGACTGAAGCTTTCTTT

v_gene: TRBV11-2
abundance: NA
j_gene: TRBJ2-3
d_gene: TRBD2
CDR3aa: CASSSRSGASTDTQYF
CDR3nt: TGTGCCAGCAGCTCCCGTAGCGGGGCTAGCACAGATACGCAGTATTTT

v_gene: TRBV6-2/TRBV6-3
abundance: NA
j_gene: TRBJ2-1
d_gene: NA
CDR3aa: CASSLLAVYNEQFF
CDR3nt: TGTGCCAGCAGTTTACTGGCGGTCTACAATGAGCAGTTCTTC

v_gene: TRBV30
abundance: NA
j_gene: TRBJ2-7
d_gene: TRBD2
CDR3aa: CAWSVGGAGAYEQYF
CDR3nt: TGTGCCTGGAGTGTAGGGGGAGCGGGAGCCTACGAGCAGTACTTC

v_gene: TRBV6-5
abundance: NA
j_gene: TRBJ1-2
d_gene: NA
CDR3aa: CASNSKSRGGYTF
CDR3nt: TGTGCCAGCAATTCTAAGTCCCGCGGGGGCTACACCTTC

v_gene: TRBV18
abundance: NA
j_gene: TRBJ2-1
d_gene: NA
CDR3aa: CASSPGREGEQFF
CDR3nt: TGTGCCAGCTCACCCGGGCGGGAAGGGGAGCAGTTCTTC

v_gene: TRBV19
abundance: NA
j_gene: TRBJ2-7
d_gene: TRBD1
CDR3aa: CASSISTGGTLEQYF
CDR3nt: TGTGCCAGTAGTATATCAACAGGGGGAACACTCGAGCAGTACTTC